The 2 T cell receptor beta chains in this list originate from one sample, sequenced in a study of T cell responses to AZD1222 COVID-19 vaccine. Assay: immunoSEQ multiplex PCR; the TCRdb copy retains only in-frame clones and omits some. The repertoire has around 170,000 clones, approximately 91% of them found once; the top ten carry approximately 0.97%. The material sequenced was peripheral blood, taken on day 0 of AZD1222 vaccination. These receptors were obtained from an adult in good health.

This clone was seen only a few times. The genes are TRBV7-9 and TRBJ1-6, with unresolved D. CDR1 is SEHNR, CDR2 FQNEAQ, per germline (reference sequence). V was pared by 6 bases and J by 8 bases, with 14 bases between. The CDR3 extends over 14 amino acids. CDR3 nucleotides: TGTGCCAGCAGTCTAGGACCGCAGGATTCACCCCTCCACTTT. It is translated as CASSLGPQDSPLHF.

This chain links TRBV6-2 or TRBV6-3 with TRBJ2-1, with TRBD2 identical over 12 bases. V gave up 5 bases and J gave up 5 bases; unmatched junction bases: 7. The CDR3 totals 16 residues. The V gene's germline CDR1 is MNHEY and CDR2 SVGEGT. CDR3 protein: CASSPRTSGEDNEQFF. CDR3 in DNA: TGTGCCAGCAGTCCCAGGACTAGCGGGGAGGACAATGAGCAGTTCTTC.